The rows below give T cell receptor beta chains drawn from one sample of a study of blood T cell repertoires in COVID-19. Clones were read by immunoSEQ multiplex PCR, and TCRdb kept only the in-frame ones, dropping some. In the table there are approximately 230,000 clones, around four fifths of which are singletons. The sample comprised peripheral blood. These receptors came from a man between 25 and 39 years old with active or convalescent COVID-19. Both conserved end residues are part of each CDR3. D genes are given only for firm matches. The size entry is marked missing in some rows and otherwise reads once, few, many or a size class.

v_gene	j_gene	d_gene	abundance	CDR3aa	CDR3nt
TRBV6-2/TRBV6-3	TRBJ2-3	NA	NA	CASSYSGSQGRTDTQYF	TGTGCCAGCAGTTACTCGGGTTCCCAGGGGCGCACAGATACGCAGTATTTT
TRBV4-3	TRBJ2-3	NA	NA	CASSQRLSDTQYF	TGCGCCAGCAGCCAACGACTGTCAGATACGCAGTATTTT
TRBV5-1	TRBJ1-2	TRBD1	once	CASSFAPGQGRDGYTF	TGCGCCAGCAGCTTCGCCCCGGGACAGGGAAGGGATGGCTACACCTTC
TRBV7-2	TRBJ2-3	TRBD2	NA	CASSLAGATDTQYF	TGTGCCAGCTCACTAGCGGGGGCCACAGATACGCAGTATTTT
TRBV27	TRBJ1-1	TRBD1	NA	CASSLEGGQTAFF	TGTGCCAGCAGTTTAGAAGGGGGCCAGACAGCTTTCTTT
TRBV5-1	TRBJ1-2	NA	NA	CASSPRGVPYGYTF	TGCGCCAGCAGCCCCCGGGGGGTCCCCTATGGCTACACCTTC
TRBV7-9	TRBJ2-7	NA	NA	CASSSTDRFYEQYF	TGTGCCAGCAGCTCAACTGACAGATTCTACGAGCAGTACTTC
TRBV10-1	TRBJ2-5	TRBD2	NA	CASRRGLAIETQYF	TGCGCCAGCAGACGCGGACTAGCGATTGAGACCCAGTACTTC
TRBV11-2	TRBJ2-7	NA	NA	CASSFGTAYEQYF	TGTGCCAGCAGCTTTGGAACAGCCTACGAGCAGTACTTC
TRBV5-6	TRBJ2-1	NA	few	CASRLRGGSYNEQFF	TGTGCCAGTCGACTGAGGGGAGGATCTTACAATGAGCAGTTCTTC
TRBV9	TRBJ2-5	NA	NA	CASSLEGVNQETQYF	TGTGCCAGCAGCTTAGAAGGGGTTAACCAAGAGACCCAGTACTTC
TRBV5-4	TRBJ1-2	NA	NA	CASSLWAATNYGYTF	TGTGCCAGCAGCTTGTGGGCAGCTACTAACTATGGCTACACCTTC
TRBV3-1/TRBV3-2	TRBJ2-3	TRBD2	NA	CASSLVAGGPIADTQYF	TGTGCCAGCAGCCTCGTAGCGGGGGGCCCCATAGCAGATACGCAGTATTTT
TRBV27	TRBJ1-1	NA	NA	CASKGPYNTEAFF	TGTGCCAGCAAGGGGCCGTATAACACTGAAGCTTTCTTT
TRBV3-1/TRBV3-2	TRBJ2-5	TRBD2	NA	CASSQGSSGNQETQYF	TGTGCCAGCAGCCAAGGATCTAGCGGGAATCAAGAGACCCAGTACTTC
TRBV19	TRBJ1-2	NA	NA	CASSHRGRNYGYTF	TGTGCCAGTAGTCACCGGGGGAGAAACTATGGCTACACCTTC
TRBV28	TRBJ2-7	NA	NA	CASRLDKLYEQYF	TGTGCCAGCAGGTTAGATAAGCTCTACGAGCAGTACTTC
TRBV7-8	TRBJ1-5	NA	NA	CASSPQGSNQPQHF	TGTGCCAGCAGCCCACAGGGTAGCAATCAGCCCCAGCATTTT
TRBV11-3	TRBJ2-3	TRBD2	NA	CASSSAGGQGDTQYF	TGTGCCAGCAGCTCCGCGGGGGGGCAGGGAGATACGCAGTATTTT
TRBV11-2	TRBJ2-1	NA	NA	CASSWTDYNEQFF	TGTGCCAGCAGCTGGACAGACTACAATGAGCAGTTCTTC
TRBV7-3	TRBJ2-5	TRBD1	NA	CASSPQGAGGTQYF	TGTGCCAGCAGCCCTCAGGGGGCCGGTGGTACCCAGTACTTC
TRBV28	TRBJ1-1	NA	NA	CASRPQGRGTEAFF	TGTGCCAGCAGACCCCAGGGGAGGGGCACTGAAGCTTTCTTT